Given below is one T cell receptor beta chain in context. These data come from a study of blood T cell repertoires in COVID-19. The wider study: COVID-19 samples from acute and convalescent phases originated in the United States, Italy and Spain. Nucleic acid was either cDNA or gDNA, and it came from T cells, B-cell-depleted T cells, or PBMCs.

V gave up 1 base and J gave up 0 bases, with 3 bases separating them. Per the germline V gene, CDR1 is MDHEN and CDR2 is SYDVKM. This CDR3 region has 13 residues. The table came from immunoSEQ multiplex PCR; TCRdb's copy has only in-frame clones and leaves some out. Among 200,000 to 250,000 clones listed, over 60% were seen once. The sequencing input was peripheral blood. The V call is TRBV28, the J call TRBJ1-2; D call uncertain. The origin of this receptor is a woman aged 65 to 85 with acute or convalescent COVID-19. The CDR3 bases are TGTGCCAGCAGTTTATCGGCTAACTATGGCTACACCTTC. As protein: CASSLSANYGYTF.